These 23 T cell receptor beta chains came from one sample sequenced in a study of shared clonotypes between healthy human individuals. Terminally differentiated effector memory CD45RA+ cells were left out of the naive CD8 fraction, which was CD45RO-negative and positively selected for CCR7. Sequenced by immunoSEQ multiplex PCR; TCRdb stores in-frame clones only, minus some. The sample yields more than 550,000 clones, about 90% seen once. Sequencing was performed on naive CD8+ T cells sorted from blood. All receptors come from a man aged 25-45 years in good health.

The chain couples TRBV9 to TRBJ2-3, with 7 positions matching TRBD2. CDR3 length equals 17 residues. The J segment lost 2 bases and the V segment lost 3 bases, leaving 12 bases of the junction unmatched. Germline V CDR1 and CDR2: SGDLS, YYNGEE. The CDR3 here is CASSDGLVGGYTDTQYF. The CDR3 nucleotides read TGTGCCAGCAGCGATGGACTAGTGGGGGGGTACACAGATACGCAGTATTTT.

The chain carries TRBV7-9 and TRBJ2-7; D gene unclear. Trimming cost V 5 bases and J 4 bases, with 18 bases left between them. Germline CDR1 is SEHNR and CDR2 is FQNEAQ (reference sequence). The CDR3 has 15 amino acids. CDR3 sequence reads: CASSKTNNPPYEQYF. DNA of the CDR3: TGTGCCAGCAGCAAAACAAACAATCCCCCTTACGAGCAGTACTTC.

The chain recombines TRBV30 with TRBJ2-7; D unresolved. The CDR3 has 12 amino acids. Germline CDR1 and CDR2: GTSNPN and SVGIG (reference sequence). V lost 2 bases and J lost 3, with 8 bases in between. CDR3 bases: TGTGCCTGGAGTTCAAACCACTACGAGCAGTACTTC. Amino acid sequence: CAWSSNHYEQYF. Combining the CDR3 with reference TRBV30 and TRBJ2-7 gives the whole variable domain SQTIHQWPATLVQPVGSPLSLECTVEGTSNPNLYWYRQAAGRGLQLLFYSVGIGQISSEVPQNLSASRPQDRQFILSSKKLLLSDSGFYLCAWSSNHYEQYFGPGTRLTVT.

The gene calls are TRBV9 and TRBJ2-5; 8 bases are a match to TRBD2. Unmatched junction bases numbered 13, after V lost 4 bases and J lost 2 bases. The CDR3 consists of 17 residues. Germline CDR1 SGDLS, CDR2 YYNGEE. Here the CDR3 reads CASSPSTSGSIQETQYF. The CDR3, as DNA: TGTGCCAGCAGCCCCAGTACCAGCGGGAGTATTCAAGAGACCCAGTACTTC.

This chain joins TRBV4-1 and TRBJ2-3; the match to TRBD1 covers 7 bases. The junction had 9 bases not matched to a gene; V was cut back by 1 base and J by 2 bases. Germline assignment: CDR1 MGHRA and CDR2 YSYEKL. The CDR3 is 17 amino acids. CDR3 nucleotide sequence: TGCGCCAGCAGCCAAGTGTATCAGGGGGTCTACACAGATACGCAGTATTTT. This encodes CASSQVYQGVYTDTQYF.

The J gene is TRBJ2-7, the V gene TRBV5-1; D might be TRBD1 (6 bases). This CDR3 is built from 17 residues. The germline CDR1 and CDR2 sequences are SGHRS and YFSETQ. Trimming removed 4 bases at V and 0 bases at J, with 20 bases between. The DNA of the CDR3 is TGCGCCAGCAGCCTAAGGGGGACGACGTATAGCTCCTACGAGCAGTACTTC. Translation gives CASSLRGTTYSSYEQYF.

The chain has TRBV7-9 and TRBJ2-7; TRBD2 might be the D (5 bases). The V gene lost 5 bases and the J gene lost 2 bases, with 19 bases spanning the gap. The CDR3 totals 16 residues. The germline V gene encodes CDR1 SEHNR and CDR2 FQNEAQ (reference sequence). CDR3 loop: CASSLHRGSSAYEQYF. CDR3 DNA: TGTGCCAGCAGCCTTCATCGCGGGTCCAGCGCCTACGAGCAGTACTTC.

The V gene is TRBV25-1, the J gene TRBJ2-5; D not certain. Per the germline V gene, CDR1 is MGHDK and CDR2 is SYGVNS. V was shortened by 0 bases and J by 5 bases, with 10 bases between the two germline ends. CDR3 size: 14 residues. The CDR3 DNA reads TGTGCCAGCAGTGAATACGCCGTAACGGAGACCCAGTACTTC. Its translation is CASSEYAVTETQYF.

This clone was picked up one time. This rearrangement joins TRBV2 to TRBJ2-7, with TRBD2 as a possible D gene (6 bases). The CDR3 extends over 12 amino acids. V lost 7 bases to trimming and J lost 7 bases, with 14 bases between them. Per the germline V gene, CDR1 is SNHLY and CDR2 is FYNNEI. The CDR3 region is CASITGSGEQYF. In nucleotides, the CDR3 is TGTGCCAGCATTACCGGGAGTGGAGAGCAGTACTTC.

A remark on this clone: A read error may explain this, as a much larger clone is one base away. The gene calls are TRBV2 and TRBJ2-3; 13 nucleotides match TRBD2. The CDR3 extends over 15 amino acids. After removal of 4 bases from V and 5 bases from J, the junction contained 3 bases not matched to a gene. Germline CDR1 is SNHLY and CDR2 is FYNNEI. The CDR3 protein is CASSAGTSGIDTQYF. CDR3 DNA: TGTGCCAGCAGTGCCGGGACTAGCGGGATAGATACGCAGTATTTT. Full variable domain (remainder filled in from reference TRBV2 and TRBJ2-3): EPEVTQTPSHQVTQMGQEVILRCVPISNHLYFYWYRQILGQKVEFLVSFYNNEISEKSEIFDDQFSVERPDGSNFTLKIRSTKLEDSAMYFCASSAGTSGIDTQYFGPGTRLTVL.

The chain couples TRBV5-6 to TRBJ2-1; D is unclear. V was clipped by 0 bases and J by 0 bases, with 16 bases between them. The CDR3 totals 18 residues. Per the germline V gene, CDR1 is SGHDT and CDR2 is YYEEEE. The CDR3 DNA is TGTGCCAGCAGCTTGGGGGTTCCGGCCACGAGCTCCTACAATGAGCAGTTCTTC. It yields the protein CASSLGVPATSSYNEQFF.

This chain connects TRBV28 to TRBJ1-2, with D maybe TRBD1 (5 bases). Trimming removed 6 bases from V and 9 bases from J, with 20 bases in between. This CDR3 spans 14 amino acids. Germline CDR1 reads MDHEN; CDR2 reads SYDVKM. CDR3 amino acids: CASRFKGSIYSYTF. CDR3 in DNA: TGTGCCAGCAGATTCAAGGGGTCAATTTATAGCTACACCTTC.

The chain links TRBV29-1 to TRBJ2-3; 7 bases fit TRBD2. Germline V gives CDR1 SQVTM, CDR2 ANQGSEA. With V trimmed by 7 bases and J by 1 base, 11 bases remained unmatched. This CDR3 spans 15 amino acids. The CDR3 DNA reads TGCAGCGCGTGGGGAGGGCCCTCCGGCACAGATACGCAGTATTTT. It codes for CSAWGGPSGTDTQYF.

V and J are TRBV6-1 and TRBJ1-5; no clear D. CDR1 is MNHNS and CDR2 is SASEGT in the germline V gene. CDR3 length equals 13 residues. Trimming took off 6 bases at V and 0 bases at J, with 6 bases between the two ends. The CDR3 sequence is CASSLDSNQPQHF. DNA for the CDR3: TGTGCCAGCAGCTTAGATAGCAATCAGCCCCAGCATTTT.

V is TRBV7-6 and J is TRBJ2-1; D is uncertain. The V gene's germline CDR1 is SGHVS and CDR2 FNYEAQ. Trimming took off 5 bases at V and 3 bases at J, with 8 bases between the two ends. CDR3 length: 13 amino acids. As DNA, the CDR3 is TGTGCCAGCAGCCTAACAAGCTACAATGAGCAGTTCTTC. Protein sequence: CASSLTSYNEQFF.

CDR3 residues: CALGASGLRGGEQFF. The CDR3 nucleotides read TGTGCCCTTGGGGCCTCGGGATTGAGGGGCGGTGAGCAGTTCTTC. The chain couples TRBV30 to TRBJ2-1; D might be TRBD1 or TRBD2, each matching 5 bases. This CDR3 region has 15 residues. V gave up 8 bases and J gave up 9 bases, with 26 bases separating them. Germline CDR1 is GTSNPN and CDR2 is SVGIG (reference sequence). The variable domain in full, completed from reference TRBV30 and TRBJ2-1, reads SQTIHQWPATLVQPVGSPLSLECTVEGTSNPNLYWYRQAAGRGLQLLFYSVGIGQISSEVPQNLSASRPQDRQFILSSKKLLLSDSGFYLCALGASGLRGGEQFFGPGTRLTVL.

The CDR3 sequence: CASGPSLLYNEQFF. CDR3 coding DNA: TGTGCCAGCGGGCCCTCCTTGCTCTACAATGAGCAGTTCTTC. The chain is built from TRBV27 and TRBJ2-1, with D unresolved. Between the trimmed V and J ends, which lost 8 bases and 3 bases, there was a span of 14 bases. The CDR3 extends over 14 amino acids. Per the germline V gene, CDR1 is MNHEY and CDR2 is SMNVEV (reference sequence).

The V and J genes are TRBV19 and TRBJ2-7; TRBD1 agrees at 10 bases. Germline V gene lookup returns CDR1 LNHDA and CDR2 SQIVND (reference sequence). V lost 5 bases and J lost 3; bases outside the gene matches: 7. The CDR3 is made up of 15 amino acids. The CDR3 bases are TGTGCCAGTAGTCCCGTGGACAGGGGGGGCTACGAGCAGTACTTC. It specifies CASSPVDRGGYEQYF. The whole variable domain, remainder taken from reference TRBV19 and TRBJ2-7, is DGGITQSPKYLFRKEGQNVTLSCEQNLNHDAMYWYRQDPGQGLRLIYYSQIVNDFQKGDIAEGYSVSREKKESFPLTVTSAQKNPTAFYLCASSPVDRGGYEQYFGPGTRLTVT.

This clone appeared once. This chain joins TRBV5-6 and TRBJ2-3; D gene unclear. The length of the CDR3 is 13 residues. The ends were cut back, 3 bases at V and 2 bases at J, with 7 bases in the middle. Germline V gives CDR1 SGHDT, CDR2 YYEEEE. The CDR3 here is CASSSSYTDTQYF. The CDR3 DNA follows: TGTGCCAGCAGCTCTAGTTACACAGATACGCAGTATTTT.

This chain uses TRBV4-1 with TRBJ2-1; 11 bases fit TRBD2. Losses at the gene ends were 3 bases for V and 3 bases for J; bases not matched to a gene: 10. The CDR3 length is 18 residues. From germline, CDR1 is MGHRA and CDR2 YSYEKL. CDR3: CASSQQSAGLAVYNEQFF. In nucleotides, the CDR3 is TGCGCCAGCAGCCAGCAATCCGCGGGACTAGCGGTCTACAATGAGCAGTTCTTC.

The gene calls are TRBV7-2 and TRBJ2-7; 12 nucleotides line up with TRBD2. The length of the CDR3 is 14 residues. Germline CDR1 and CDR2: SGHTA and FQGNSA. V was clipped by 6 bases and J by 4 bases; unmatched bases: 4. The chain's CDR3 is CASRFGTSGYEQYF. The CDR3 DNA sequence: TGTGCCAGCAGATTTGGGACTAGCGGGTACGAGCAGTACTTC.

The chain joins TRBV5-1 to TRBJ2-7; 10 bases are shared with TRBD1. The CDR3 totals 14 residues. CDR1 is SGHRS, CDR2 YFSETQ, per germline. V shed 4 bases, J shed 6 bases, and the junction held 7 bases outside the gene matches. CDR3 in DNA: TGCGCCAGCAGCACCGGACAGGGGGGAGGCGAGCAGTACTTC. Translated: CASSTGQGGGEQYF.

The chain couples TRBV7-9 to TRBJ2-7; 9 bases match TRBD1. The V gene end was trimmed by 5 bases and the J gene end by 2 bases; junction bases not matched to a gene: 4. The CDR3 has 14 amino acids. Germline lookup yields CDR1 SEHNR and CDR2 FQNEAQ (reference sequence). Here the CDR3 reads CASSHRDRAYEQYF. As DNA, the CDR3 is TGTGCCAGCAGCCACCGGGACAGGGCCTACGAGCAGTACTTC.